These 13 T cell receptor beta chains share one sample of origin, sequenced in a study of T cell repertoires in cytomegalovirus infection. Antigen specificity for these receptors is unknown. Each CDR3 protein is one row after TCRdb ran MiXCR on the reads. Of 100,000 to 150,000 distinct CDR3 sequences listed, over 30% are singletons. Specimen: CD8+ T cells from cultured PBMCs, collected from culture after CMV antigen stimulation. These receptors originate from a human donor in good health (CMV status not recorded). Some clones in this sample may be carry-over from other donors' samples.

CDR3 region: CASSQGQPAYNEQFF. CDR3 nucleotide sequence: TGTGCCAGCAGCCAGGGACAGCCTGCCTACAATGAGCAGTTCTTC. V is TRBV7-2 and J is TRBJ2-1; 7 bases are a match to TRBD1. CDR1 and CDR2 (germline): SGHTA, FQGNSA. The CDR3 is 15 residues long. J lost 2 bases, V lost 5 bases, and 6 bases had no gene match.

There are many counts of this clonotype. This sequence joins TRBV4-3 and TRBJ1-5; D remains ambiguous. Trimming removed 0 bases from V and 2 bases from J, with 5 bases in between. Germline lookup yields CDR1 LGHNA and CDR2 YSLEER. This CDR3 is built from 14 residues. The CDR3 DNA reads as TGCGCCAGCAGCCAAGACAGCGGCAATCAGCCCCAGCATTTT. Translating it yields CASSQDSGNQPQHF.

The CDR3 DNA is TGCGCCAGCAGCTTGGAGTCCCGTAACACTGAAGCTTTCTTT. Translated, it gives CASSLESRNTEAFF. This chain joins TRBV5-1 and TRBJ1-1; D gene unclear. CDR3 length: 14 residues. CDR1 SGHRS and CDR2 YFSETQ come from the germline V gene. Trimming removed 0 bases from V and 2 bases from J, with 8 bases in between. Full variable domain (missing parts from reference TRBV5-1 and TRBJ1-1): KAGVTQTPRYLIKTRGQQVTLSCSPISGHRSVSWYQQTPGQGLQFLFEYFSETQRNKGNFPGRFSGRQFSNSRSEMNVSTLELGDSALYLCASSLESRNTEAFFGQGTRLTVV.

The chain recombines TRBV12-3 or TRBV12-4 with TRBJ2-5; unclear D gene. The CDR3 contains 13 residues. Trimming removed 5 bases at V and 2 bases at J, with 9 bases between. The CDR3 sequence: CASSTFPQETQYF. The CDR3 bases are TGTGCCAGCAGTACCTTTCCTCAAGAGACCCAGTACTTC.

J is TRBJ2-1 and V is TRBV7-8; TRBD2 is a possible D gene (5 bases). Germline CDR1 is SGHVS and CDR2 is FQNEAQ. Trimming left V 5 bases short and J 1 base short, with 15 bases between. The CDR3 consists of 16 residues. CDR3 nucleotides: TGTGCCAGCAGCCGCCCCTTAGGGAGTTCCTACAATGAGCAGTTCTTC. As protein: CASSRPLGSSYNEQFF.

This clonotype was counted many times. The chain links TRBV7-9 to TRBJ1-2; D call uncertain. V lost 2 bases, J lost 4 bases, and 8 bases lay in between. The CDR3 covers 13 residues. The germline V gene has CDR1 SEHNR and CDR2 FQNEAQ (reference sequence). CDR3: CASSLRDFYGYTF. CDR3 coding DNA: TGTGCCAGCAGCTTACGGGATTTCTATGGCTACACCTTC.

This clonotype was counted only a few times. The J gene is TRBJ2-5, the V gene TRBV12-3 or TRBV12-4; possibly TRBD2 for D (5 bases). V gave up 2 bases and J gave up 3 bases, with 19 bases separating them. This CDR3 region has 17 residues. CDR3 sequence reads: CASSLNSGISAEETQYF. The DNA of the CDR3 is TGTGCCAGCAGTTTAAACTCCGGGATCTCCGCGGAAGAGACCCAGTACTTC.

This clonotype was detected a few times. The chain employs TRBV20-1 and TRBJ2-7; 8 positions match TRBD1. Germline V gene data show CDR1 as DFQATT and CDR2 as SNEGSKA (reference sequence). The CDR3 length is 14 residues. After removal of 6 bases from V and 3 bases from J, the junction contained 10 bases not matched to a gene. As DNA, the CDR3 is TGCAGTGCCCGGGGGACAGGTCACGTCTACGAGCAGTACTTC. Residues: CSARGTGHVYEQYF.

The rearrangement joins TRBV5-6 to TRBJ2-1; the D gene is possibly TRBD1 (5 bases). This CDR3 is built from 14 residues. Trimming removed 0 bases from V and 3 bases from J, with 7 bases in between. Germline CDR1 and CDR2: SGHDT and YYEEEE. Here the CDR3 reads CASSLDRFYNEQFF. The CDR3 region has the DNA TGTGCCAGCAGCTTGGACAGGTTCTACAATGAGCAGTTCTTC.

The rearrangement links TRBV28 to TRBJ2-7; D might be TRBD1 (5 bases). The ends were cut back, 6 bases at V and 3 bases at J, with 9 bases in the middle. The CDR3 sequence is 12 residues long. Germline V gene data show CDR1 as MDHEN and CDR2 as SYDVKM. The CDR3 nucleotides read TGTGCCAGCAGGGATGACAGCTACGAGCAGTACTTC. Its protein product is CASRDDSYEQYF.

The chain has TRBV11-2 and TRBJ1-4, with D perhaps TRBD1 (5 bases). Trimming stripped 10 bases from V and 8 bases from J, with 14 bases between. Germline CDR1 is SGHAT and CDR2 is FQNNGV. The CDR3 is made up of 12 amino acids. The CDR3: CATQGRREKLFF. The DNA of the CDR3 is TGTGCCACCCAGGGCCGGCGGGAAAAACTGTTTTTT. The full variable domain, in which reference TRBV11-2 and TRBJ1-4 provide the parts outside the CDR3, is EAGVAQSPRYKIIEKRQSVAFWCNPISGHATLYWYQQILGQGPKLLIQFQNNGVVDDSQLPKDRFSAERLKGVDSTLKIQPAKLEDSAVYLCATQGRREKLFFGSGTQLSVL.

This clonotype was picked up many times. The chain carries TRBV7-2 and TRBJ1-2; the D is unclear. The CDR3 loop spans 14 amino acids. Trimming shortened V by 0 bases and J by 2 bases, and 7 bases separated the two germline ends. The germline CDR1 and CDR2 sequences are SGHTA and FQGNSA. The CDR3 loop reads CASSLAVRNYGYTF. CDR3 nucleotide sequence: TGTGCCAGCAGCTTAGCGGTCAGAAACTATGGCTACACCTTC.

This clonotype was counted a few times. The chain is built from TRBV2 and TRBJ2-7; D is uncertain. The CDR3 sequence is 15 residues long. V lost 2 bases, J lost 3 bases, and 14 bases lay in between. From germline, CDR1 is SNHLY and CDR2 FYNNEI. The CDR3: CASSELSTPDYEQYF. The DNA of the CDR3 is TGTGCCAGCAGTGAACTTAGCACGCCCGACTACGAGCAGTACTTC.